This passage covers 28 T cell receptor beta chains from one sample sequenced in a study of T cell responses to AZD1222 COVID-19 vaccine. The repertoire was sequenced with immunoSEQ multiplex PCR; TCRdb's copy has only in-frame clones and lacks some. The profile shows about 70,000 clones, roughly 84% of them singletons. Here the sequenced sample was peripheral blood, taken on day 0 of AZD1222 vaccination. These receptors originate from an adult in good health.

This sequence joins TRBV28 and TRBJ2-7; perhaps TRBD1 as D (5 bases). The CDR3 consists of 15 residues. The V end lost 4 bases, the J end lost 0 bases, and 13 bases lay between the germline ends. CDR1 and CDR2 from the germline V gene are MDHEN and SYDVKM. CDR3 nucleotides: TGTGCCAGCAGTTCGCAAACAGGAGCCTCCTACGAGCAGTACTTC. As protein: CASSSQTGASYEQYF.

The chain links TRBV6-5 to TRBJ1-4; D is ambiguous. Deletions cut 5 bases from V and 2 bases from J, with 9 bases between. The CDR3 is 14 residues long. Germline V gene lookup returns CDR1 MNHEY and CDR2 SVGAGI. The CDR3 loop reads CASSRRDTNEKLFF. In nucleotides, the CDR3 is TGTGCCAGCAGTCGACGTGATACTAATGAAAAACTGTTTTTT.

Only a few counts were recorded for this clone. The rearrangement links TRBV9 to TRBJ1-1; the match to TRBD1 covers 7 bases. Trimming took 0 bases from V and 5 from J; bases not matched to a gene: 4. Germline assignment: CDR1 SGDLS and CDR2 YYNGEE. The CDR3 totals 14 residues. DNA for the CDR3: TGTGCCAGCAGCGTAGACAGCAGGGGGACTGAAGCTTTCTTT. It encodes CASSVDSRGTEAFF. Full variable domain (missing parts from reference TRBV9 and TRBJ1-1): DSGVTQTPKHLITATGQRVTLRCSPRSGDLSVYWYQQSLDQGLQFLIQYYNGEERAKGNILERFSAQQFPDLHSELNLSSLELGDSALYFCASSVDSRGTEAFFGQGTRLTVV.

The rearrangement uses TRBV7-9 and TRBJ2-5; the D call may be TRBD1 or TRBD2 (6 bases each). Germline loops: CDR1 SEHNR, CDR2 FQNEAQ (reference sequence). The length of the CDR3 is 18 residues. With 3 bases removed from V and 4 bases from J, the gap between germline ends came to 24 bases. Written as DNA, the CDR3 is TGTGCCAGCAGCTTGAGGGGGGTACTACTCAGCCGTGGAGAGACCCAGTACTTC. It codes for CASSLRGVLLSRGETQYF.

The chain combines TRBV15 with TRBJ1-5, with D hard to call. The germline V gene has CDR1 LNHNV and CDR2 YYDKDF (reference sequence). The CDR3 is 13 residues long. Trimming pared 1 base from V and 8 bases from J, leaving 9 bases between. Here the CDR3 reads CATSRVSREPQHF. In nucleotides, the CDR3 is TGTGCCACCAGCAGAGTCTCTCGGGAGCCCCAGCATTTT.

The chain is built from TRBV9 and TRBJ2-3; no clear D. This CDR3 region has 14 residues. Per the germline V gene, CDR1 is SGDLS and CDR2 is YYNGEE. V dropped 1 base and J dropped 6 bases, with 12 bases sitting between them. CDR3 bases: TGTGCCAGCAGCGTACGCATCGCTCTGGATACGCAGTATTTT. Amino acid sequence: CASSVRIALDTQYF.

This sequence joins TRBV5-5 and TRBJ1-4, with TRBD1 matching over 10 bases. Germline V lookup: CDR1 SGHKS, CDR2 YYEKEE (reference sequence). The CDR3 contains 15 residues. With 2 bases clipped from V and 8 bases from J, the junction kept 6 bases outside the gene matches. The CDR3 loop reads CASSFGQDRGEKLFF. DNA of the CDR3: TGTGCCAGCAGCTTCGGACAGGACAGGGGGGAAAAACTGTTTTTT.

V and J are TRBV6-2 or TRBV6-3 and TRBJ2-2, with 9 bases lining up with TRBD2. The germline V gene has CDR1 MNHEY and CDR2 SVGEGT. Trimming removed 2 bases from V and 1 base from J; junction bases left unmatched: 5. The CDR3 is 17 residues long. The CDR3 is CASSYLASGVNTGELFF. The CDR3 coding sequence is TGTGCCAGCAGTTACCTGGCTAGCGGGGTGAACACCGGGGAGCTGTTTTTT.

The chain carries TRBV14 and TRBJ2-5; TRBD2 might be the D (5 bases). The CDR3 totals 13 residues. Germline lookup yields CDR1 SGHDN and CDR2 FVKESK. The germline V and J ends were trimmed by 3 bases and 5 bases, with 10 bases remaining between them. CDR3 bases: TGTGCCAGCAGCCAGAGGGTGAGGGAGACCCAGTACTTC. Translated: CASSQRVRETQYF.

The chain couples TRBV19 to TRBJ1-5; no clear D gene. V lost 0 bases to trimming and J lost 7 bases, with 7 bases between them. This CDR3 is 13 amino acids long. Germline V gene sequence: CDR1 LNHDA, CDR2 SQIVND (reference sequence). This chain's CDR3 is CASSIDLLQPQHF. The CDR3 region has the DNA TGTGCCAGTAGTATAGATCTATTGCAGCCCCAGCATTTT.

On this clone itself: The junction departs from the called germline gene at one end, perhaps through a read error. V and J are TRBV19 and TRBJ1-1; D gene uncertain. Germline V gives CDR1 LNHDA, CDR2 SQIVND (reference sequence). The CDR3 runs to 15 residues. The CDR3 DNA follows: TGTGCCAGTAGTATAGGTCCATTGGAGAACGCTGAAGCTTTCTTT. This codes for CASSIGPLENAEAFF.

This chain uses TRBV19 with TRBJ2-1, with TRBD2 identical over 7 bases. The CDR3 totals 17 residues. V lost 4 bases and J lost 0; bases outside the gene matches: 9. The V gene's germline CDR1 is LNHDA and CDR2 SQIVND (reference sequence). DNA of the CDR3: TGTGCCAGTAGTAAGTGGGGGGGTCGAAGCTCCTACAATGAGCAGTTCTTC. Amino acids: CASSKWGGRSSYNEQFF.

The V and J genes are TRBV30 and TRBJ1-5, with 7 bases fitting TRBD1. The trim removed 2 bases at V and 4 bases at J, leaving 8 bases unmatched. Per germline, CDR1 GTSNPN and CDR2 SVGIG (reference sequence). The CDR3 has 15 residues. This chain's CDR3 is CAWSSRAGGNQPQHF. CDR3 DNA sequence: TGTGCCTGGAGTAGTCGGGCAGGGGGAAATCAGCCCCAGCATTTT.

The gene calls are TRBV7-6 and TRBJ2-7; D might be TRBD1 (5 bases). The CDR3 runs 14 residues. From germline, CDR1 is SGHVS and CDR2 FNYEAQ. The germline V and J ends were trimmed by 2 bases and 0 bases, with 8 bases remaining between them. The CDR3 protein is CASSLSDSSYEQYF. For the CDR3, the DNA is TGTGCCAGCAGCTTATCAGACAGCTCCTACGAGCAGTACTTC.

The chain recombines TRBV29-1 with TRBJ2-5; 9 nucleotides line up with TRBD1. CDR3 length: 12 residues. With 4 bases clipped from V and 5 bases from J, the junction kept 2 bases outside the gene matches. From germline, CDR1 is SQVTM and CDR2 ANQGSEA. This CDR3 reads CSVVQGAETQYF. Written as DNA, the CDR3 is TGCAGCGTTGTACAGGGGGCGGAGACCCAGTACTTC.

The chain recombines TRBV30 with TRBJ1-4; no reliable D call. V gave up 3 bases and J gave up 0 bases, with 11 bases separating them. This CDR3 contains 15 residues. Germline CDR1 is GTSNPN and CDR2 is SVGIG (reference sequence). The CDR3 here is CAWRDRRSTNEKLFF. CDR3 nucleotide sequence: TGTGCCTGGAGGGATCGACGGTCAACTAATGAAAAACTGTTTTTT.

This CDR3 reads CASSSGAGGRDQPQHF. CDR3 sequence (DNA): TGTGCCAGCAGCTCCGGAGCGGGGGGCCGAGATCAGCCCCAGCATTTT. The J gene is TRBJ1-5, the V gene TRBV5-6, with D possibly matching TRBD1 (6 bases). V lost 3 bases and J 5 bases, leaving 18 bases between the germline ends. In germline, CDR1 is SGHDT, CDR2 YYEEEE. CDR3 length: 16 amino acids.

The CDR3 reads CASVRWANYGYTF. CDR3 nucleotide sequence: TGTGCCAGCGTTAGGTGGGCTAACTATGGCTACACCTTC. This chain connects TRBV2 to TRBJ1-2, with D unclear. This CDR3 contains 13 residues. Between the trimmed V and J ends, which lost 8 bases and 0 bases, there was a span of 10 bases. CDR1 and CDR2 (germline): SNHLY, FYNNEI. Drawing the rest from reference TRBV2 and TRBJ1-2, the complete variable domain is EPEVTQTPSHQVTQMGQEVILRCVPISNHLYFYWYRQILGQKVEFLVSFYNNEISEKSEIFDDQFSVERPDGSNFTLKIRSTKLEDSAMYFCASVRWANYGYTFGSGTRLTVV.

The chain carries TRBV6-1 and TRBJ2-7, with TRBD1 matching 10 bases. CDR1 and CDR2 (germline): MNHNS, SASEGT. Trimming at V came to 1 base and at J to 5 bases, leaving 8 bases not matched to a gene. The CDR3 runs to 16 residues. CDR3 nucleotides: TGTGCCAGCAGTGAAGGAGCGGGGACAGGGGACCACGAGCAGTACTTC. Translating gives CASSEGAGTGDHEQYF.

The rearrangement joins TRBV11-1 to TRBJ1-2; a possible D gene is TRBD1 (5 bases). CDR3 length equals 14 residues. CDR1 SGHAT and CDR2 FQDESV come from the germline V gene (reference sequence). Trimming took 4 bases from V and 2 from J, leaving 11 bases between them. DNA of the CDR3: TGTGCCAGCAGCTGGACAACTACAAACTATGGCTACACCTTC. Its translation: CASSWTTTNYGYTF.

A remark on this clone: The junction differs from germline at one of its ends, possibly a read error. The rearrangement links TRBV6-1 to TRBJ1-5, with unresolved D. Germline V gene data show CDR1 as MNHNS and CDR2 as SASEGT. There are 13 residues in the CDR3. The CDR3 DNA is TGTGCCAGCGGTGAGAGATGGGGTCAGCCCCAGCATTTT. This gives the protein CASGERWGQPQHF.

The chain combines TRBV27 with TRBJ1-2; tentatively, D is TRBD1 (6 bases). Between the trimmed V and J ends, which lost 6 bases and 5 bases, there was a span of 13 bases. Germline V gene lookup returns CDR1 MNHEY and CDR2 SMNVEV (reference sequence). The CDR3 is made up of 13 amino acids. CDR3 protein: CASSPNREYGYTF. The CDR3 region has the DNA TGTGCCAGCAGCCCAAACAGGGAGTATGGCTACACCTTC.

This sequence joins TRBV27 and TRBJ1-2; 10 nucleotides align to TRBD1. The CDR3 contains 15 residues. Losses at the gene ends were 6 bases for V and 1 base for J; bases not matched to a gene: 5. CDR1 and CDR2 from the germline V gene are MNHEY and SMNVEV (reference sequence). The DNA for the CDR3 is TGTGCCAGCAGAACAGGACAGGGGGGTAACTATGGCTACACCTTC. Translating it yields CASRTGQGGNYGYTF.

The CDR3 is CASSLYSGHNSPLHF. The DNA for the CDR3 is TGTGCCAGCAGCTTATACAGCGGCCATAATTCACCCCTCCACTTT. V gene TRBV7-9 combines with J gene TRBJ1-6, with D hard to call. CDR1 and CDR2 (germline): SEHNR, FQNEAQ (reference sequence). This CDR3 has 15 amino acids. Trimming took 2 bases from V and 5 from J, leaving 10 bases between them.

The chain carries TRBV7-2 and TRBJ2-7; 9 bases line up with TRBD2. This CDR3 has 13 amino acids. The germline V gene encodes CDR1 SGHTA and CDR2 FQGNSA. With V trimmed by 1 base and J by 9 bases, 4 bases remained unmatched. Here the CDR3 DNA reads TGTGCCAGCAGCTTAGGAGCTAGCGGGGCGCAGTACTTC. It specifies CASSLGASGAQYF.

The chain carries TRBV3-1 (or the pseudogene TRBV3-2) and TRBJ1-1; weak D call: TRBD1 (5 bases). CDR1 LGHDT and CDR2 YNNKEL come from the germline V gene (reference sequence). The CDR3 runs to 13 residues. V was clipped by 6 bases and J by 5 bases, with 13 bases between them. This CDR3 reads CASSRDPWTEAFF. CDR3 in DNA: TGTGCCAGCAGTCGGGACCCCTGGACTGAAGCTTTCTTT.

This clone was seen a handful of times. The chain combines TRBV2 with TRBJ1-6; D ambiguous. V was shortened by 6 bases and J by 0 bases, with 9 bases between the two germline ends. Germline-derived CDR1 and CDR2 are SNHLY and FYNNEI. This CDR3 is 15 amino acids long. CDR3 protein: CASRALSSYNSPLHF. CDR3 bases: TGTGCCAGCAGGGCTTTGAGCTCCTATAATTCACCCCTCCACTTT.

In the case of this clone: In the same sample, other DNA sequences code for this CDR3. In DNA form, the CDR3 reads TGTGCCAGCAGTTCTGGGAACTATGGCTACACCTTC. Amino acids: CASSSGNYGYTF. J is TRBJ1-2 and V is TRBV28; D ambiguous. V gave up 4 bases and J gave up 2 bases, with 5 bases separating them. The CDR3 spans 12 residues. Germline V gene lookup returns CDR1 MDHEN and CDR2 SYDVKM.